This T cell receptor beta chain originates from a study of monozygotic twins with inflammatory bowel disease (dated by TCRdb to between 2017 and 2020). Study-wide context: In total, about 30 monozygotic twin pairs made up the full study: 19 Danish pairs, all IBD-discordant, plus nine German pairs, of which four were IBD-concordant and five were IBD-discordant. Within discordant pairs, disease-associated traits were sought mainly by comparing IBD patients with their genetically identical healthy co-twins. Each individual had, on average, about 151 000 unique TCRalpha sequences and 181 000 unique TCRbeta sequences available for analysis.

From each donor, a 2.5 ml peripheral blood sample was collected into PAXgene tubes and kept at -80 degrees C. Total RNA was isolated from whole blood with the PAXgene blood miRNA kit on an automated QIAcube, without T cell sorting. Peripheral blood from monozygotic twin pairs, either concordant or discordant for inflammatory bowel disease, underwent deep TCRalpha and TCRbeta repertoire profiling that used unique molecular barcoding. Smoking habits were recorded for all twin pairs, with individuals classified as current, former or never smokers. The CDR3 starts with the cysteine, ends with the phenylalanine, and has 16 residues. The DNA is not on file. For CDR1 and CDR2, the germline V gene (reference sequence) lists MNHEY and SMNVEV. Preparation of the library involved 5' RACE. The input for every TCR library was 3,500 to 4,500 ng of total RNA. For each sample, cDNA synthesis was carried out in eight separate reactions using SMARTScribe reverse transcriptase. During cDNA synthesis, template switching was used to introduce unique molecular identifiers that contained a 6-nucleotide sample barcode. Amplification of TCRalpha and TCRbeta cDNA involved two nested PCRs of 16 and 9 cycles, and each PCR was followed by bead purification. Before amplification, the cDNA was both treated with uracil DNA-glycosylase and purified with the QIAquick PCR purification kit. The second PCR was the step at which Illumina TruSeq-compatible adapters and sample-specific barcodes were added. TapeStation and Qubit were used to check library quality and concentration, and roughly 4.8 ng of each library went into the pool. Sequencing of pooled libraries was carried out on an Illumina HiSeq2500 single-index Rapid Run using 2 x 100 bp reads and custom sequencing primers. Turning to the authors' computational methods: MiGEC version 1.2.6 was used for UMI-based consensus assembly, which corrected PCR and sequencing errors. V(D)J alignment, clonotype assembly and CDR3 extraction were performed with MiXCR version 2.1.1. Gene usage, clonotype sharing and MAIT/NKT TCR abundance were normalised by analysing the top 1000, 10 000 and 20 000 clonotypes per sample. Diversity was computed as the inverse Simpson index with the vegan R package after downsampling to 27 000 UMIs. Statistical testing used paired Mann-Whitney U tests on the discordant twin pairs and applied Benjamini-Hochberg correction for multiple testing. Following TCRdb reprocessing, every CDR3 protein sequence forms one entry, and DNA is not provided. Clone size and V and J calls follow TCRdb, not the original study. The table kept for this sample lists 400,000 to 500,000 distinct CDR3 sequences. The ten biggest clones cover 2% to 2.5% of the sample.

Results the study describes overall, beyond this receptor: TCRbeta repertoire diversity, by inverse Simpson index, was decreased in IBD patients compared with their healthy co-twins. Repertoire similarity did not differ between concordant and discordant twins, which could be due to limited statistical power. Compared with healthy twins, IBD patients had fewer clonotypes in common with other individuals, a difference most pronounced in patients showing signs of disease activity. Differing immunosuppressive treatments among patients may have added background noise and inter-individual variability to the repertoires. The analysis was unable to tell apart different T cell subtypes. The results gave no support for a single strong signal or clonotype linked to IBD.

As to this clonotype: Its antigen target is currently unknown.

Recombination joined TRBV27 with TRBJ2-1; the TCRdb D gene call, TRBD1, has no DNA to confirm it. Sample: blood. The receptor was isolated from a human donor with ulcerative colitis or Crohn's disease, or a healthy co-twin of an affected twin (not recorded which). The CDR3 in this case is CASSPSLGTKYNEQFF.